Shown below are 10 T cell receptor beta chains from a single sample sequenced in a study of blood T cell repertoires in COVID-19. TCRdb's table, derived via immunoSEQ multiplex PCR, lists solely in-frame clones and lacks some. The table shows 250,000 to 350,000 clones, with approximately 84% occurring only once. The sample comprised peripheral blood. Source of these receptors: a human donor with COVID-19, enrolled during active disease. The donor label of this sample is uncertain.

V usage is TRBV3-1 (or the pseudogene TRBV3-2) and J usage is TRBJ2-1, with 9 bases that match TRBD2. Germline CDR1 and CDR2: LGHDT and YNNKEL (reference sequence). V was clipped by 0 bases and J by 9 bases; unmatched bases: 9. The CDR3 spans 16 residues. The CDR3 loop reads CASSQDVVSGRIEQFF. The CDR3 DNA is TGTGCCAGCAGCCAAGACGTCGTTAGCGGGAGAATTGAGCAGTTCTTC.

The rearrangement joins TRBV5-1 to TRBJ2-6; D not resolved. Germline CDR1 is SGHRS and CDR2 is YFSETQ. This CDR3 has 14 residues. V lost 0 bases to trimming and J lost 3 bases, with 4 bases between them. CDR3 coding DNA: TGCGCCAGCAGCTTGGCCAATGGGGCCAACGTCCTGACTTTC. Its protein is CASSLANGANVLTF.

The chain is built from TRBV10-3 and TRBJ1-5; D may be TRBD1 (5 bases). The CDR3 runs 15 residues. V dropped 4 bases and J dropped 3 bases, with 13 bases sitting between them. Per the germline V gene, CDR1 is ENHRY and CDR2 is SYGVKD. CDR3: CAISARDTNNQPQHF. For the CDR3, the DNA is TGTGCCATCAGTGCCAGGGATACCAACAATCAGCCCCAGCATTTT.

This chain links TRBV30 with TRBJ2-7, with D maybe TRBD2 (5 bases). Germline lookup yields CDR1 GTSNPN and CDR2 SVGIG (reference sequence). V lost 5 bases, J lost 0 bases, and 20 bases lay in between. The CDR3 has 16 residues. The CDR3 nucleotides read TGTGCCTGGGGAGGTCGTGGTTGGCGGTACTCCTACGAGCAGTACTTC. Residues: CAWGGRGWRYSYEQYF.

The chain couples TRBV19 to TRBJ1-4, with D possibly TRBD1 on 5 matching bases. CDR3 length: 14 residues. V dropped 3 bases and J dropped 8 bases, with 13 bases sitting between them. Germline V CDR1 and CDR2: LNHDA, SQIVND (reference sequence). This chain's CDR3 is CASSMGRVEEKLFF. CDR3 coding DNA: TGTGCCAGTAGTATGGGCAGGGTAGAGGAAAAACTGTTTTTT.

The count of this clone is one. The chain combines TRBV2 with TRBJ2-5; D is ambiguous. Between the trimmed V and J ends, which lost 6 bases and 0 bases, there was a span of 11 bases. This CDR3 has 14 amino acids. Germline lookup yields CDR1 SNHLY and CDR2 FYNNEI. The CDR3 sequence is CASSKTQYQETQYF. The CDR3 bases are TGTGCCAGCAGCAAGACACAATACCAAGAGACCCAGTACTTC.

The genes are TRBV29-1 and TRBJ2-3; possibly TRBD1 for D (6 bases). Germline V CDR1 and CDR2: SQVTM, ANQGSEA. CDR3 length: 12 amino acids. V gave up 6 bases and J gave up 6 bases, with 13 bases separating them. CDR3 sequence reads: CSVFQGSDTQYF. The CDR3 DNA is TGCAGCGTCTTTCAGGGGTCGGATACGCAGTATTTT.

The chain links TRBV28 to TRBJ2-2, with a tentative D call TRBD1 (6 bases). V was shortened by 8 bases and J by 0 bases, with 16 bases between the two germline ends. This CDR3 has 16 amino acids. Germline values: CDR1 MDHEN, CDR2 SYDVKM. CDR3: CASYPGGHPNTGELFF. CDR3 bases: TGTGCCAGCTACCCTGGGGGACATCCGAACACCGGGGAGCTGTTTTTT. The full variable domain, its missing parts supplied by reference TRBV28 and TRBJ2-2, is DVKVTQSSRYLVKRTGEKVFLECVQDMDHENMFWYRQDPGLGLRLIYFSYDVKMKEKGDIPEGYSVSREKKERFSLILESASTNQTSMYLCASYPGGHPNTGELFFGEGSRLTVL.

This clone has just one count. J is TRBJ2-6 and V is TRBV19; D is ambiguous. V shed 3 bases and J shed 4 bases, with 10 bases lying between them. The CDR3 is 15 amino acids. The germline gives CDR1 LNHDA, CDR2 SQIVND (reference sequence). The CDR3 nucleotides read TGTGCCAGTAGTATCCAGATTTCGGGGGCCAACGTCCTGACTTTC. It yields the protein CASSIQISGANVLTF. Together with reference TRBV19 and TRBJ2-6, the CDR3 gives the full variable domain: DGGITQSPKYLFRKEGQNVTLSCEQNLNHDAMYWYRQDPGQGLRLIYYSQIVNDFQKGDIAEGYSVSREKKESFPLTVTSAQKNPTAFYLCASSIQISGANVLTFGAGSRLTVL.

V usage is TRBV28 and J usage is TRBJ1-2; tentatively, D is TRBD1 (5 bases). The CDR3 consists of 14 residues. Germline lookup yields CDR1 MDHEN and CDR2 SYDVKM. Trimming stripped 5 bases from V and 7 bases from J, with 17 bases between. CDR3 residues: CASSPPQGRVGYTF. In DNA form, the CDR3 reads TGTGCCAGCAGTCCCCCCCAGGGCCGTGTTGGCTACACCTTC.